This T cell receptor beta chain was captured by sequencing in a study of shared T cell receptors in the human thymus. Generated by immunoSEQ multiplex PCR, the TCRdb table keeps only in-frame clones and is missing some. The top ten hold over 0.008% of the sample, which has 720,000 or so clones, 70% to 90% seen once. Looked up from germline, CDR1 is PRHDT and CDR2 is FYEKMQ (reference sequence). The CDR3 runs to 17 residues. Trimming pared 0 bases from V and 6 bases from J, leaving 18 bases between. The same data also went into a second study, on human thymus T cells. Per that study: Surgeons resected thymus tissue during corrective heart surgery.

The rearrangement joins TRBV13 to TRBJ2-1; TRBD1 is a possible D gene (5 bases). This TCR was sampled from a girl in the first two years of life with a congenital heart defect. Input material: thymocytes. This chain's CDR3 is CASSLGFSARGPNEQFF. The DNA for the CDR3 is TGTGCCAGCAGCTTAGGTTTTTCGGCTAGGGGCCCCAATGAGCAGTTCTTC.